One and the same sample provided the 19 T cell receptor beta chains below, sequenced in a study of technical replicates of blood from a few donors. Some clones are missing from TCRdb's copy, which holds only in-frame ones; the method was immunoSEQ multiplex PCR. In the table there are about 76,000 clones, 70% to 90% of which are singletons. Sequencing was performed on PBMCs. These receptors all stem from a human donor in good health. Some clones in this sample may be carry-over from other donors' samples.

The rearrangement joins TRBV9 to TRBJ2-3, with 8 nucleotides matching TRBD2. The CDR3 runs 17 residues. Germline CDR1 reads SGDLS; CDR2 reads YYNGEE. Trimming at V came to 0 bases and at J to 4 bases, leaving 10 bases not matched to a gene. The CDR3 DNA reads TGTGCCAGCAGCGTAGGGTTACCGGGGGGGGGCGCAGATACGCAGTATTTT. Protein sequence: CASSVGLPGGGADTQYF. The whole variable domain, remainder taken from reference TRBV9 and TRBJ2-3, is DSGVTQTPKHLITATGQRVTLRCSPRSGDLSVYWYQQSLDQGLQFLIQYYNGEERAKGNILERFSAQQFPDLHSELNLSSLELGDSALYFCASSVGLPGGGADTQYFGPGTRLTVL.

V and J are TRBV7-3 and TRBJ2-2; 8 bases line up with TRBD2. Trimming cost V 2 bases and J 3 bases; bases outside gene matches: 5. This CDR3 spans 16 amino acids. Germline loops: CDR1 SGHTA, CDR2 FQGTGA. The CDR3 loop reads CASSLGLAGYTGELFF. The DNA for the CDR3 is TGTGCCAGCAGCTTAGGGCTAGCGGGCTACACCGGGGAGCTGTTTTTT. Looking up the rest from reference TRBV7-3 and TRBJ2-2 gives the full variable domain: GAGVSQTPSNKVTEKGKYVELRCDPISGHTALYWYRQSLGQGPEFLIYFQGTGAADDSGLPNDRFFAVRPEGSVSTLKIQRTERGDSAVYLCASSLGLAGYTGELFFGEGSRLTVL.

This clone was recorded only once. This chain links TRBV6-5 with TRBJ2-7; TRBD2 might be the D (7 bases). CDR3 length: 13 residues. CDR1 and CDR2 from the germline V gene are MNHEY and SVGAGI. V was pared by 5 bases and J by 6 bases, with 14 bases between. CDR3 DNA sequence: TGTGCCAGCAGTCGCGCGGGGGCTCGCGAGCAGTACTTC. This gives the protein CASSRAGAREQYF.

This chain connects TRBV7-3 to TRBJ1-1; 7 nucleotides line up with TRBD1. V trimming: 4 bases; J trimming: 4 bases; junction bases outside the gene matches: 3. Germline-derived CDR1 and CDR2 are SGHTA and FQGTGA. This CDR3 contains 13 residues. In DNA, the CDR3 is TGTGCCAGCAGCTCGCGACAGGGCACTGAAGCTTTCTTT. Protein: CASSSRQGTEAFF.

This chain connects TRBV4-1 to TRBJ1-6; 9 bases align to TRBD1. The junction had 19 bases not matched to a gene; V was cut back by 0 bases and J by 10 bases. Germline assignment: CDR1 MGHRA and CDR2 YSYEKL. The CDR3 runs 20 residues. The CDR3 protein is CASSQDFPPAPYTGGSPLHF. CDR3 coding DNA: TGCGCCAGCAGCCAAGATTTTCCCCCGGCTCCTTACACAGGGGGCTCACCCCTCCACTTT.

The chain recombines TRBV7-2 with TRBJ2-3; 9 bases align to TRBD2. V lost 5 bases and J lost 1; bases outside the gene matches: 4. This CDR3 has 15 amino acids. Germline CDR1 and CDR2: SGHTA and FQGNSA. CDR3 loop: CASSPWTSGTDTQYF. In DNA form, the CDR3 reads TGTGCCAGCAGCCCCTGGACTAGCGGCACAGATACGCAGTATTTT.

This clone was detected a few times. This chain links TRBV18 with TRBJ1-1, with 9 bases fitting TRBD1. This CDR3 comprises 15 residues. The V gene's germline CDR1 is KGHSH and CDR2 LQKENI. V lost 5 bases, J lost 1 base, and 5 bases stayed unmatched. The CDR3 DNA follows: TGTGCCAGCTCAAAACAGGGGGCGAAGAACACTGAAGCTTTCTTT. Translation: CASSKQGAKNTEAFF.

V usage is TRBV7-9 and J usage is TRBJ1-1; D is possibly TRBD1 (5 bases). CDR1 and CDR2 (germline): SEHNR, FQNEAQ (reference sequence). The V and J ends lost 5 bases and 11 bases respectively, with 15 bases between them. The CDR3 is 12 amino acids. The CDR3 protein is CASSPQSGAAFF. The CDR3 DNA follows: TGTGCCAGCAGCCCCCAGTCTGGGGCCGCTTTCTTT.

The gene calls are TRBV19 and TRBJ1-5, with TRBD1 matching over 10 bases. The V gene end was trimmed by 7 bases and the J gene end by 7 bases; junction bases not matched to a gene: 4. There are 13 residues in the CDR3. Germline V gene lookup returns CDR1 LNHDA and CDR2 SQIVND (reference sequence). The CDR3 region is CASKGTGVQPQHF. The CDR3 DNA reads as TGTGCCAGTAAAGGGACAGGGGTACAGCCCCAGCATTTT.

The chain has TRBV11-2 and TRBJ1-1; D remains ambiguous. The germline V and J ends were trimmed by 0 bases and 1 base, with 6 bases remaining between them. Germline V gives CDR1 SGHAT, CDR2 FQNNGV. CDR3 size: 14 residues. Here the CDR3 DNA reads TGTGCCAGCAGCTTAGATGAGGGGAACACTGAAGCTTTCTTT. The encoded protein is CASSLDEGNTEAFF.

The rearrangement uses TRBV6-5 and TRBJ2-3, with 8 bases fitting TRBD2. This CDR3 is 14 amino acids long. CDR1 is MNHEY and CDR2 is SVGAGI in the germline V gene. Trimming removed 10 bases from V and 0 bases from J; junction bases left unmatched: 6. The CDR3, as DNA: TGTGCCAACGATAAGCGGGAGAGCACAGATACGCAGTATTTT. It yields the protein CANDKRESTDTQYF.

The chain employs TRBV7-3 and TRBJ2-1; 7 nucleotides agree with TRBD2. This CDR3 contains 15 residues. The V gene end was trimmed by 1 base and the J gene end by 2 bases; junction bases not matched to a gene: 2. Germline V gene sequence: CDR1 SGHTA, CDR2 FQGTGA. The DNA of the CDR3 is TGTGCCAGCAGCTTAATGGGGGGGGCCTACAATGAGCAGTTCTTC. Amino acid sequence: CASSLMGGAYNEQFF.

In this sample, this clone turned up once. The V and J genes are TRBV5-1 and TRBJ2-1, with 8 bases aligning to TRBD2. Germline CDR1 SGHRS, CDR2 YFSETQ. V trimming: 4 bases; J trimming: 8 bases; junction bases outside the gene matches: 11. The CDR3 runs to 15 residues. CDR3: CASSTGLGVWDEQFF. CDR3 DNA sequence: TGCGCCAGCAGCACGGGACTAGGAGTATGGGATGAGCAGTTCTTC.

The chain recombines TRBV5-4 with TRBJ2-5; D is perhaps TRBD1 (5 bases). V lost 5 bases to trimming and J lost 1 base, with 15 bases between them. CDR1 and CDR2 (germline): SGHNT, YYREEE (reference sequence). CDR3 size: 15 residues. The CDR3 loop is CASSRTLTPQETQYF. In DNA form, the CDR3 reads TGTGCCAGCAGTCGGACACTGACCCCCCAAGAGACCCAGTACTTC.

The chain employs TRBV5-1 and TRBJ1-6, with D possibly TRBD1 on 5 matching bases. The CDR3 length is 16 residues. Germline CDR1 is SGHRS and CDR2 is YFSETQ. The V gene lost 4 bases and the J gene lost 7 bases, with 18 bases spanning the gap. DNA for the CDR3: TGCGCCAGCAGCCCAGGGACGGGAGCCCCAAATTCACCCCTCCACTTT. This translates into CASSPGTGAPNSPLHF.

This clone was detected once. The rearrangement uses TRBV5-6 and TRBJ2-1; 8 bases are a match to TRBD1. V gave up 5 bases and J gave up 10 bases; unmatched junction bases: 14. This CDR3 contains 15 residues. Germline V gene sequence: CDR1 SGHDT, CDR2 YYEEEE. For the CDR3, the DNA is TGTGCCAGCAGTCGGGGGTCGGACAGGGATTTGGAGCAGTTCTTC. As protein: CASSRGSDRDLEQFF.

This clone was detected only once. The rearrangement uses TRBV19 and TRBJ2-7; 8 bases are shared with TRBD1. The CDR3 extends over 15 amino acids. CDR1 and CDR2 from the germline V gene are LNHDA and SQIVND (reference sequence). The trim removed 5 bases at V and 2 bases at J, leaving 8 bases unmatched. The CDR3 here is CASSFVATGAYEQYF. The CDR3 nucleotides read TGTGCCAGTAGTTTCGTCGCGACAGGGGCCTACGAGCAGTACTTC.

J is TRBJ2-7 and V is TRBV4-1, with D hard to call. There are 19 residues in the CDR3. Trimming shortened V by 0 bases and J by 2 bases, and 23 bases separated the two germline ends. CDR1 and CDR2 from the germline V gene are MGHRA and YSYEKL. The CDR3 reads CASSQEPPFEVSLTYEQYF. CDR3 sequence (DNA): TGCGCCAGCAGCCAAGAGCCCCCTTTCGAGGTTTCCCTAACCTACGAGCAGTACTTC.

V usage is TRBV15 and J usage is TRBJ1-6; tentative D call: TRBD1 (6 bases). Trimming took 5 bases from V and 4 from J, leaving 12 bases between them. Germline-derived CDR1 and CDR2 are LNHNV and YYDKDF (reference sequence). CDR3 length equals 15 residues. CDR3 nucleotide sequence: TGTGCCACCAGCGGAGGTACAGGGTATAATTCACCCCTCCACTTT. Its protein product is CATSGGTGYNSPLHF.